This T cell receptor beta chain originates from a study of T-cell reconstitution after alpha-beta-depleted transplantation in children (TCRdb year 2016). About the study as a whole: Using TCR repertoire profiling, the study followed T-cell immune reconstitution in a quantitative way in children after TCRalphabeta/CD19-depleted allogeneic hematopoietic cell transplantation.

The CDR3 contains 16 residues, cysteine and phenylalanine counted. The CDR3 DNA has 48 bases and is translated from base 1. V lost 9 bases and J lost 5 bases; the stretch between them is 22 bases long. The germline V gene gives CDR1 as KGHDR and CDR2 as SFDVKD. This clonotype was seen repeatedly, ten times or more. There is no known antigen for this receptor. No qualities accompany the bases; no much larger clone lies one base away. The protocol used for the library was PCR. TCRdb lists the instrument as Illumina HiSeq 2500. To normalize quantification of the TCRbeta repertoire, the TCR libraries were built with molecular barcoding that relied on unique molecular identifiers. TCRdb's own reprocessing of the public reads used fastp at Q25 and MiXCR and kept productive beta chains. All rows with the same CDR3 protein become a single entry with the most common DNA and genes. For this sample there are about 340,000 distinct CDR3 sequences; 13% appear just once. The ten largest clones represent over 3.5% of the sample.

The sequence came from a human donor who donated a stem cell graft to a child with Fanconi anemia. The sample consisted of PBMCs, taken from the stem cell graft. The V and J genes are TRBV24-1 and TRBJ1-5; matching of 6 bases hints at TRBD1 as the D gene. The CDR3 region reads CATFAESGGFDQPQHF. At the DNA level, the sequence is TGTGCCACCTTCGCGGAGTCGGGGGGCTTCGATCAGCCCCAGCATTTT.